The 3 T cell receptor beta chains below were found in one sample sequenced in a study of T cells in Graves' hyperthyroidism and ophthalmopathy. TCR beta CDR3 regions were amplified from RNA. The HTBI primer set was used in a first-round RT-PCR of the TCR CDR3. TCRdb recomputed calls from the multiplex PCR reads with MiXCR, one row per CDR3 protein. The sample carries roughly 180,000 distinct CDR3 sequences, roughly 9.4% recorded once. Sequencing used blood. The receptors stem from a young woman with Graves' hyperthyroidism that later progressed to Graves' ophthalmopathy.

The chain uses TRBV10-3 and TRBJ2-3; D is undetermined. Per germline, CDR1 ENHRY and CDR2 SYGVKD. The CDR3 covers 15 residues. V lost 3 bases and J lost 0, with 10 bases in between. The CDR3, as DNA: TGTGCCATCAGTGATGTTGGCGGTAGCACAGATACGCAGTATTTT. Its protein is CAISDVGGSTDTQYF.

There are many counts of this clonotype. This CDR3 reads CASSADRATGELFF. In DNA form, the CDR3 reads TGTGCCAGCAGCGCAGACAGGGCGACCGGGGAGCTGTTTTTT. The chain carries TRBV11-2 and TRBJ2-2, with 7 positions matching TRBD1. CDR3 length: 14 residues. Germline trimming cut 5 bases from V and 5 bases from J; bases unmatched to any gene: 5. Germline CDR1 SGHAT, CDR2 FQNNGV.

This clonotype was observed at least ten times. The chain uses TRBV11-2 and TRBJ1-1, with D unclear. Per germline, CDR1 SGHAT and CDR2 FQNNGV. The CDR3 runs to 12 residues. V was trimmed by 4 bases and J by 3 bases, leaving 6 bases between them. In DNA form, the CDR3 reads TGTGCCAGCAGCTCCATATACACTGAAGCTTTCTTT. Translating gives CASSSIYTEAFF.